The clone carrying this T cell receptor beta chain was picked up many times. Its antigen is currently unknown. Investigators prepared the TCR beta libraries by applying iRepertoire HTBI primers and Arm-PCR of CDR3 regions. Using its own MiXCR run on the multiplex PCR reads, TCRdb lists one record per CDR3 protein. The table lists 550,000 to 700,000 distinct CDR3 sequences, 15% to 20% of them singletons, with about 12% in the top ten. Germline V lookup: CDR1 MDHEN, CDR2 SYDVKM. The CDR3 is 14 residues long. J gave up 5 bases and V 4 bases, and 5 bases lay outside the gene matches. The time point was: newly diagnosed GD, antithyroid drugs for less than 3 months. From RNA extracted from PBMCs, the TCR library was made. The patients were enrolled through endocrinology in Xi'an, China. This entry is derived from a study of regulatory T cells in long-lasting Graves disease. Study outcomes and limitations: Less diverse TCR repertoires were seen in persistent Graves' patients than in newly diagnosed ones. Small sample size may have lowered accuracy.

These data were also reused for a study on T cells in Graves' hyperthyroidism and ophthalmopathy.

The genes are TRBV28 and TRBJ1-2; 9 bases align to TRBD1. This TCR was sampled from a man younger than 30 with Graves disease. Sequencing was performed on peripheral blood mononuclear cells (PBMCs), taken at new diagnosis, from a patient treated with antithyroid drugs. CDR3 nucleotides: TGTGCCAGCAGTTGGGACAGGGCGTTTTATGGCTACACCTTC. As protein: CASSWDRAFYGYTF.